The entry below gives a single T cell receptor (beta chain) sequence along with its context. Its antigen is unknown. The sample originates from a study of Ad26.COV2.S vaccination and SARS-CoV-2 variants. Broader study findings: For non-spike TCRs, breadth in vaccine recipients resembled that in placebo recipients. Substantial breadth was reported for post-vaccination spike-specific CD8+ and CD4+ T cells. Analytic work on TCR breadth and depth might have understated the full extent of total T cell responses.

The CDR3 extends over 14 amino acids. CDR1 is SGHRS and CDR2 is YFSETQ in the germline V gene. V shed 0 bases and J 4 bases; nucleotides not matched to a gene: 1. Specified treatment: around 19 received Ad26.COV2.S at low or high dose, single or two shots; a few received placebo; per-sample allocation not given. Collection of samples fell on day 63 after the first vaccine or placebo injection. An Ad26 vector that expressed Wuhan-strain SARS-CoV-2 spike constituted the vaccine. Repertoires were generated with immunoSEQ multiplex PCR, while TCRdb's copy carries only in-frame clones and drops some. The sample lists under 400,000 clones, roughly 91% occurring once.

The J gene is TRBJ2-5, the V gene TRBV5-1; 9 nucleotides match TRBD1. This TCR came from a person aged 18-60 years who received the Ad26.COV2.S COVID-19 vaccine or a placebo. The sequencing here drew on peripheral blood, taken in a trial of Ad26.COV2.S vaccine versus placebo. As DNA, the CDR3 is TGCGCCAGCAGCTTGGGGACAGGGGTAGAGACCCAGTACTTC. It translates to CASSLGTGVETQYF.